The entry that follows covers one TCR beta chain sequence. The antigen is undetermined. This sample is part of a study of Graves' ophthalmopathy and Graves' hyperthyroidism. The study's findings and limits: Ophthalmopathy progression was predicted with 70.59% sensitivity and about 72% specificity. Blood contained most expanded thyroid clonotypes exceeding 0.001 frequency.

CDR3 regions of TCR beta were amplified from RNA transcripts. HTBI-primed first-round RT-PCR preceded second-round multiplex PCR. Using its own MiXCR run on the multiplex PCR reads, TCRdb lists one record per CDR3 protein. The profile shows roughly 600,000 distinct CDR3 sequences, about 40% of them singletons. This CDR3 contains 14 residues. Trimming removed 5 bases at V and 6 bases at J, with 17 bases between. CDR1 MNHEY and CDR2 SMNVEV come from the germline V gene (reference sequence). Sequenced sample: peripheral blood or thyroid tissue (not recorded which). The chain joins TRBV27 to TRBJ2-7; tentative D call: TRBD1 (6 bases). This TCR came from an adult man with Graves' hyperthyroidism. CDR3 residues: CASSPVDRTSEQYF. The CDR3, as DNA: TGTGCCAGCAGTCCTGTCGACAGGACCTCCGAGCAGTACTTC.